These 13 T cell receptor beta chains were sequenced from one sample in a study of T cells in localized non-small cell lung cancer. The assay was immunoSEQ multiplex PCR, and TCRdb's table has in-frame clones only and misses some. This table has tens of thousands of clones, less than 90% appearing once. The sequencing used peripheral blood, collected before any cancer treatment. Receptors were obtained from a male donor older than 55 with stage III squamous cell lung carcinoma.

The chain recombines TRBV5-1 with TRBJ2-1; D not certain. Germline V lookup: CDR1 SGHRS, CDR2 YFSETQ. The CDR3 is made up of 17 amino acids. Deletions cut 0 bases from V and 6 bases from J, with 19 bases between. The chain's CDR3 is CASSLADRYLGGNEQFF. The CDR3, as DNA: TGCGCCAGCAGCTTGGCAGATAGGTACCTTGGTGGCAATGAGCAGTTCTTC.

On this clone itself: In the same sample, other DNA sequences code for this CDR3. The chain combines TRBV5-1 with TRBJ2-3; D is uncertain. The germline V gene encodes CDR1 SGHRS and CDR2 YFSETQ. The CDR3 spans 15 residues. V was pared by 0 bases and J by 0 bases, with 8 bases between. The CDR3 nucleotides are TGCGCCAGCAGCTTGGGAGAGTCTAGCACAGATACGCAGTATTTT. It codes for CASSLGESSTDTQYF. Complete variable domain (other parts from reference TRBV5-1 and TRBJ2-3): KAGVTQTPRYLIKTRGQQVTLSCSPISGHRSVSWYQQTPGQGLQFLFEYFSETQRNKGNFPGRFSGRQFSNSRSEMNVSTLELGDSALYLCASSLGESSTDTQYFGPGTRLTVL.

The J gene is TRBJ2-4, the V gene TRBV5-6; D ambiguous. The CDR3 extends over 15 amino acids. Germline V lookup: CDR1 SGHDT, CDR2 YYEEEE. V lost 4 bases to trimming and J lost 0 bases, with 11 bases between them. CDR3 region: CASSLLGPAKNIQYF. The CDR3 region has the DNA TGTGCCAGCAGCCTTCTTGGGCCAGCCAAAAACATTCAGTACTTC.

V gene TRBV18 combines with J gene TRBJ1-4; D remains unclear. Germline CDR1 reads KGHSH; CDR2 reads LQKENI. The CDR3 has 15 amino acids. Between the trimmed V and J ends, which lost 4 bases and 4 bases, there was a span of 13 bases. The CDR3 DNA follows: TGTGCCAGCTCACGGGATTCTAAGTATAATGAAAAACTGTTTTTT. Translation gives CASSRDSKYNEKLFF.

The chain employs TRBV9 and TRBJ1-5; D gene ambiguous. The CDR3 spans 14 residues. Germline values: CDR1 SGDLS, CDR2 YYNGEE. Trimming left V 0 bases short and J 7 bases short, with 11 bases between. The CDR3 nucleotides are TGTGCCAGCAGCGTAGCTGGGGTAGGGCAGCCCCAGCATTTT. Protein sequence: CASSVAGVGQPQHF.

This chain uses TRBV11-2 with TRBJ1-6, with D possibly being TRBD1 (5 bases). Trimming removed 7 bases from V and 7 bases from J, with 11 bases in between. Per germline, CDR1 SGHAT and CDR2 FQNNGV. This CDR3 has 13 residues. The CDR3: CASTSGRNSPLHF. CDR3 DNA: TGTGCCAGCACCTCGGGGCGGAATTCACCCCTCCACTTT. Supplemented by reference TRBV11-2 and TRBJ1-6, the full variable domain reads EAGVAQSPRYKIIEKRQSVAFWCNPISGHATLYWYQQILGQGPKLLIQFQNNGVVDDSQLPKDRFSAERLKGVDSTLKIQPAKLEDSAVYLCASTSGRNSPLHFGNGTRLTVT.

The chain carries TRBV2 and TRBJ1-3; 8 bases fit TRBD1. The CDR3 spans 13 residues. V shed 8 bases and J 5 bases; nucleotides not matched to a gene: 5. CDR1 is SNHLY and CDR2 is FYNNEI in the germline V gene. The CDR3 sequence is CASLWTGRNTIYF. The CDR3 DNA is TGTGCCAGCCTATGGACAGGGAGAAACACCATATATTTT.

CDR3: CASSLEQQISTDTQYF. In DNA, the CDR3 is TGTGCCAGCAGCTTGGAGCAGCAGATTAGCACAGATACGCAGTATTTT. This chain connects TRBV5-4 to TRBJ2-3; no definite D call. V shed 0 bases and J shed 0 bases, with 11 bases lying between them. The CDR3 is made up of 16 amino acids. Germline-derived CDR1 and CDR2 are SGHNT and YYREEE (reference sequence).

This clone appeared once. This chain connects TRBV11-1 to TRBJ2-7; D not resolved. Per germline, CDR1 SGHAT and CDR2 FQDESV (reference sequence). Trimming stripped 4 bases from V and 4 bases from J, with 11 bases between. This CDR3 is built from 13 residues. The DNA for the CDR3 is TGTGCCAGCAGCTATCGGCAGGAATACGAGCAGTACTTC. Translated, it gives CASSYRQEYEQYF. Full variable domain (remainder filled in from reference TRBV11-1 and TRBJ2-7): EAEVAQSPRYKITEKSQAVAFWCDPISGHATLYWYRQILGQGPELLVQFQDESVVDDSQLPKDRFSAERLKGVDSTLKIQPAELGDSAMYLCASSYRQEYEQYFGPGTRLTVT.

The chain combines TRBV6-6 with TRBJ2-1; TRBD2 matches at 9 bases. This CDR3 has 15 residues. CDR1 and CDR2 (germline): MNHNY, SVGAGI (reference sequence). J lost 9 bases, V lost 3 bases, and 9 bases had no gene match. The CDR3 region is CASSYDRGGAPEQFF. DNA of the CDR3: TGTGCCAGCAGTTATGACCGCGGGGGGGCCCCTGAGCAGTTCTTC.

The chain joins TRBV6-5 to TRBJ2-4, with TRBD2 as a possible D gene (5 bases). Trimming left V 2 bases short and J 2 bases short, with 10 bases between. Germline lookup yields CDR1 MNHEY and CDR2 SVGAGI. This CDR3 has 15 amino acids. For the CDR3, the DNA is TGTGCCAGCAGTTACGAGGGTAATTCCAAAAACATTCAGTACTTC. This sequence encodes CASSYEGNSKNIQYF.

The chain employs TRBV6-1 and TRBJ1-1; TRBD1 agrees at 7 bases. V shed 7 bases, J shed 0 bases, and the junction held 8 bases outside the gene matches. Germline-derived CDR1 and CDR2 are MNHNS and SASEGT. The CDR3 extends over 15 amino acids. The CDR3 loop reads CASTPRRGLNTEAFF. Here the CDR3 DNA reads TGTGCCAGCACACCCAGGAGGGGGCTGAACACTGAAGCTTTCTTT.

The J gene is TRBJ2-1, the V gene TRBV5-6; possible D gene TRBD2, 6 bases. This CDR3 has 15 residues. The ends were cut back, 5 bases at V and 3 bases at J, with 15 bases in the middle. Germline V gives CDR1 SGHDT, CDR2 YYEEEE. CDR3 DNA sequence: TGTGCCAGCAGTTTAGGGGACTCGAGCTACAATGAGCAGTTCTTC. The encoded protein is CASSLGDSSYNEQFF.